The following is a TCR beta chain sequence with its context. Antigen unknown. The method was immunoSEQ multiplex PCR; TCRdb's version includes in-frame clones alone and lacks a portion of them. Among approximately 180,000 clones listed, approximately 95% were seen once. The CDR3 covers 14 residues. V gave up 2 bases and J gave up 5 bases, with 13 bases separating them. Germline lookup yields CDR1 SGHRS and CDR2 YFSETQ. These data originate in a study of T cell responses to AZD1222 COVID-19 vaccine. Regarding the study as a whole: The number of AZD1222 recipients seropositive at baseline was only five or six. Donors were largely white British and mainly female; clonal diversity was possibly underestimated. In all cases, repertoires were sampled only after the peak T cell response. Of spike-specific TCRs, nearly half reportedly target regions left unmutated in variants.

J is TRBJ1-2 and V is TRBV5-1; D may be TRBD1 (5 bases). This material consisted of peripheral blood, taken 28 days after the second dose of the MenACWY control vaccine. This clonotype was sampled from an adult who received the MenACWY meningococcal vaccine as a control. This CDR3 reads CASSFGDREYGYTF. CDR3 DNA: TGCGCCAGCAGCTTCGGTGACAGAGAATATGGCTACACCTTC.